This T cell receptor beta chain is drawn from a study of cytomegalovirus exposure and HLA in healthy donors. Study-level information: One earlier analysis, a look at about 179 million T cells, found some 110 million unique TCR beta sequences. The study's findings and limits: For most TCR beta V segments, an earlier analysis put the productive rate at about 87% or about 30% of the time. Presence/absence analyses assumed roughly uniform sequencing depth across donors. Altogether, around 160 TCR beta chains were recorded as cytomegalovirus-associated.

A multiplex PCR was run with 60 Vbeta primers and 13 Jbeta primers. Profiling relied on immunoSEQ multiplex PCR, and the TCRdb table lists in-frame clones only, not all of them. This sample's clone table lists approximately 80,000 clones. The CDR3 has 14 amino acids. Trimming cost V 5 bases and J 3 bases; bases outside gene matches: 5. Germline V lookup: CDR1 SEHNR, CDR2 FQNEAQ (reference sequence). About this clone itself: Its antigen is still unknown.

This clonotype originated in a woman in her twenties or thirties in good health and CMV-seronegative. The material sequenced was PBMCs. This chain connects TRBV7-9 to TRBJ1-2, with 8 nucleotides matching TRBD1. This CDR3 is CASSIGTGDYGYTF. The CDR3 nucleotides read TGTGCCAGCAGCATCGGGACAGGTGACTATGGCTACACCTTC. The full variable domain, its missing parts supplied by reference TRBV7-9 and TRBJ1-2, is DTGVSQNPRHKITKRGQNVTFRCDPISEHNRLYWYRQTLGQGPEFLTYFQNEAQLEKSRLLSDRFSAERPKGSFSTLEIQRTEQGDSAMYLCASSIGTGDYGYTFGSGTRLTVV.